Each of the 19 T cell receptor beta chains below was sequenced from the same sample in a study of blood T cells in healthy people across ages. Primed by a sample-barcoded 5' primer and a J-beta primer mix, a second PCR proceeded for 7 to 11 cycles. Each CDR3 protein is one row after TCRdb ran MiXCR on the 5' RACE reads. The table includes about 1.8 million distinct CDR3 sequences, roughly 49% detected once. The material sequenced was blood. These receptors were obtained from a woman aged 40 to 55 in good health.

The chain's CDR3 is CASSSDRGQFNEQYF. The CDR3, as DNA: TGTGCCAGCAGTTCGGACAGGGGGCAATTCAATGAGCAGTACTTC. The gene calls are TRBV6-5 and TRBJ2-7, with TRBD1 matching 11 bases. The CDR3 has 15 amino acids. With V trimmed by 4 bases and J by 7 bases, 9 bases remained unmatched. Looked up from germline, CDR1 is MNHEY and CDR2 is SVGAGI.

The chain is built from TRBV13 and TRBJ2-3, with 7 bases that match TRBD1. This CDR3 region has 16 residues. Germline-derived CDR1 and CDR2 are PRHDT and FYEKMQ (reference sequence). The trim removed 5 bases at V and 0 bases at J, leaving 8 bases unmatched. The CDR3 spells CASSPPTGQSTDTQYF. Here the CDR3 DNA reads TGTGCCAGCAGCCCGCCTACGGGACAGAGCACAGATACGCAGTATTTT.

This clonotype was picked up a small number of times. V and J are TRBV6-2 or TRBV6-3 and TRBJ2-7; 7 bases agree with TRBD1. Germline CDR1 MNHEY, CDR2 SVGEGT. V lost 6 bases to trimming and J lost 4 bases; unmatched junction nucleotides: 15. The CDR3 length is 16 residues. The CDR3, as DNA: TGTGCCAGCAGACGAACAGGGGCATCGGTAGTTTACGAGCAGTACTTC. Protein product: CASRRTGASVVYEQYF.

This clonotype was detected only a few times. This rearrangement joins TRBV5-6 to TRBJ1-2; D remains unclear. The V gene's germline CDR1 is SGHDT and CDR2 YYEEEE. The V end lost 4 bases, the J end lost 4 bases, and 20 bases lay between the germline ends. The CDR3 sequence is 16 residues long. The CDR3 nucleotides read TGTGCCAGCAGCCTCTGGTATCAGTCGCCCCCCTATGGCTACACCTTC. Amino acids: CASSLWYQSPPYGYTF.

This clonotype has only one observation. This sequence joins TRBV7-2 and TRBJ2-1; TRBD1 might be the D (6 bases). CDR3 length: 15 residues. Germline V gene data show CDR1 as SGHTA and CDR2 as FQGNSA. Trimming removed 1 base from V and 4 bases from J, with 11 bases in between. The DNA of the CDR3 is TGTGCCAGCAGCTTAGGACAGGAACTTTACAATGAGCAGTTCTTC. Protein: CASSLGQELYNEQFF.

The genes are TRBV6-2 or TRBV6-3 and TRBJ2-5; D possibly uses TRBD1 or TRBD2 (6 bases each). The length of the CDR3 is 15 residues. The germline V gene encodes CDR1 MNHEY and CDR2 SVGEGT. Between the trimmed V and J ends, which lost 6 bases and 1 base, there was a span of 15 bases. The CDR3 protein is CASRDYGGGQETQYF. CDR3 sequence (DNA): TGTGCCAGCAGGGATTACGGGGGCGGCCAAGAGACCCAGTACTTC.

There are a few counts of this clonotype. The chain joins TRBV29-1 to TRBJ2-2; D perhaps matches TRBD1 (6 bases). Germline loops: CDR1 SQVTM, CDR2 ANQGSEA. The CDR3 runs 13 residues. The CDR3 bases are TGCAGTGTGGGGGCAGGAATGACCGGGGAGCTGTTTTTT. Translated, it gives CSVGAGMTGELFF.

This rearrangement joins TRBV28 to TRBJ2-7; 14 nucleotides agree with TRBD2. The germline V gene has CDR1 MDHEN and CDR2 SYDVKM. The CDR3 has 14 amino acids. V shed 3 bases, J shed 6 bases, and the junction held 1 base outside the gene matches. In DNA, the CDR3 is TGTGCCAGCAGTTTGACTAGCGGGAGGGGCGAGCAGTACTTC. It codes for CASSLTSGRGEQYF. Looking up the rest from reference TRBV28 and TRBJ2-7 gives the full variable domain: DVKVTQSSRYLVKRTGEKVFLECVQDMDHENMFWYRQDPGLGLRLIYFSYDVKMKEKGDIPEGYSVSREKKERFSLILESASTNQTSMYLCASSLTSGRGEQYFGPGTRLTVT.

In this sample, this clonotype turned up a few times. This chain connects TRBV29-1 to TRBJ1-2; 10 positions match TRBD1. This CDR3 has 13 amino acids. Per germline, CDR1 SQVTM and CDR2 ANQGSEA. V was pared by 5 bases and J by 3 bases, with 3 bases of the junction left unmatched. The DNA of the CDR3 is TGCAGCGTTCCGACAGGGGGCGACTATGGCTACACCTTC. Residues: CSVPTGGDYGYTF.

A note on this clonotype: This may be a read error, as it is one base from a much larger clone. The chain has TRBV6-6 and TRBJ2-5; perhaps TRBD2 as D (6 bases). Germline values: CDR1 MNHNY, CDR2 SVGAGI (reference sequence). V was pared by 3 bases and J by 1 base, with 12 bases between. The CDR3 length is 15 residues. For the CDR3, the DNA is TGTGCCAGCAGTTATGGACGAGCGGGCCAAGAGACCCAGTACTTC. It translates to CASSYGRAGQETQYF.

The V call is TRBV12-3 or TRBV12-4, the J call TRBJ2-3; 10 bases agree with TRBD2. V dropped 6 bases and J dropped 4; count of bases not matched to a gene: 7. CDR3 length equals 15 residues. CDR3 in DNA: TGTGCCAGCAGACTTAGCGGGGGGCCATCAGATACGCAGTATTTT. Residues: CASRLSGGPSDTQYF.

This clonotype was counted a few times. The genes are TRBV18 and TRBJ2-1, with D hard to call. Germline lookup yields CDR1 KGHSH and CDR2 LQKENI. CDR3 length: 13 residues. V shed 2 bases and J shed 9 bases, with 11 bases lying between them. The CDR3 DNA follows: TGTGCCAGCTCACCAGGATCGGGCCGTGAGCAGTTCTTC. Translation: CASSPGSGREQFF. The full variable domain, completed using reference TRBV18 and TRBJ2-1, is NAGVMQNPRHLVRRRGQEARLRCSPMKGHSHVYWYRQLPEEGLKFMVYLQKENIIDESGMPKERFSAEFPKEGPSILRIQQVVRGDSAAYFCASSPGSGREQFFGPGTRLTVL.

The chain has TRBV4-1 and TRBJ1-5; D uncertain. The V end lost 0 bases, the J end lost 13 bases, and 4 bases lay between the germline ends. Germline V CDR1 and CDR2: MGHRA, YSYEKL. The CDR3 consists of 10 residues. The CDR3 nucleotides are TGCGCCAGCAGCCAAGATAGGCAGCATTTT. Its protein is CASSQDRQHF.

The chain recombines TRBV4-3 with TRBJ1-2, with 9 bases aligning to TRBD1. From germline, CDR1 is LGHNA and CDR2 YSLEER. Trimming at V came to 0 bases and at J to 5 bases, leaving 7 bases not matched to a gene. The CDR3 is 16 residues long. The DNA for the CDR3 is TGCGCCAGCAGCCAAGAACGAGACAGGGGGAGGTATGGCTACACCTTC. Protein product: CASSQERDRGRYGYTF.

Written as DNA, the CDR3 is TGCGCCAGCAGCTTATCTACCGGGGCCAGAGGTGGCTACACCTTC. Translated, it gives CASSLSTGARGGYTF. The chain is built from TRBV5-1 and TRBJ1-2; a possible D gene is TRBD1 (5 bases). The germline V gene has CDR1 SGHRS and CDR2 YFSETQ. The V and J ends lost 2 bases and 7 bases respectively, with 18 bases between them. The CDR3 runs 15 residues.

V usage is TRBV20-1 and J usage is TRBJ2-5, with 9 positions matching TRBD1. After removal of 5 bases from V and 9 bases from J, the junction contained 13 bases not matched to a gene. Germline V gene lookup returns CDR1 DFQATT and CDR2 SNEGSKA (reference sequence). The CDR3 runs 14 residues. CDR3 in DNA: TGCAGTGCTGATGGGGGACAGGGCATCGGGGCCCAGTACTTC. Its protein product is CSADGGQGIGAQYF.

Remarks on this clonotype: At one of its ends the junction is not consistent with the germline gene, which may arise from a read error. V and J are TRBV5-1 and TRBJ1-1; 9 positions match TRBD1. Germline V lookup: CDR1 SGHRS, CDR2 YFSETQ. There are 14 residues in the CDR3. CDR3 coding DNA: TGCGCCAGCAGTCCGGGACAGGGTGTCACTGATGCTTTCTTT. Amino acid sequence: CASSPGQGVTDAFF.

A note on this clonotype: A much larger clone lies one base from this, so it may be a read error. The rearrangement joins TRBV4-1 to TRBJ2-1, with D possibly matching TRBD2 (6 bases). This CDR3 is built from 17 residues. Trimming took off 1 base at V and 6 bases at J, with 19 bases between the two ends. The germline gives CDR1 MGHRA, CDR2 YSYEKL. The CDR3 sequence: CASSQVLAASGTNEQFF. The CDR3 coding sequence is TGCGCCAGCAGCCAAGTTTTAGCGGCGTCAGGGACCAATGAGCAGTTCTTC.

The CDR3 is CASSQFRVRAYQETQYF. The CDR3 DNA reads as TGTGCCAGCAGCCAATTCCGGGTCAGGGCGTATCAAGAGACCCAGTACTTC. The gene calls are TRBV12-3 or TRBV12-4 and TRBJ2-5; D possibly corresponds to TRBD1 (5 bases). This CDR3 is 17 amino acids long. V was clipped by 6 bases and J by 2 bases, with 22 bases between them.